The subject of this entry is one T cell receptor (beta chain). The antigen is undetermined. TCRdb itself ran the 5' RACE reads through MiXCR, one entry per CDR3 protein. The table has around 75,000 distinct CDR3 sequences, under 9.5% seen once. This record comes from a study of early T cells in non-severe SARS-CoV-2 infection. Study-wide results and limits: The matching step, a VDJdb search, favored anti-spike CD8 responses and missed private and CD4 specificities.

The CDR3 consists of 15 residues. The ends were cut back, 5 bases at V and 1 base at J, with 13 bases in the middle. The clonotype was recovered from an adult who was a healthcare worker with PCR-confirmed SARS-CoV-2 infection or an uninfected control (not recorded which). The V call is TRBV12-3 or TRBV12-4, the J call TRBJ2-3; no clear D gene. Sequencing was performed on whole blood. CDR3 amino acids: CASSPGLRGTDTQYF. The CDR3 coding sequence is TGTGCCAGCAGTCCAGGATTACGGGGCACAGATACGCAGTATTTT.